This T cell receptor (beta chain) is from a study of T cell responses to AZD1222 COVID-19 vaccine. Study-level findings and limits: Among the donors, most were white British and more were female, and clonal diversity was possibly underestimated. The breadth and depth of Spike-specific TCRs increased once two AZD1222 doses had been given. Reportedly, nearly half the spike-specific TCRs target unmutated variant regions.

Assay: immunoSEQ multiplex PCR; the TCRdb copy retains only in-frame clones and omits some. The sample carries some 92,000 clones, around 91% recorded once. Between the trimmed V and J ends, which lost 2 bases and 6 bases, there was a span of 16 bases. From germline, CDR1 is SEHNR and CDR2 FQNEAQ (reference sequence). The CDR3 runs to 16 residues. Details on this clone: As yet, its antigen is unknown.

Sequencing used peripheral blood, obtained on day 0 of MenACWY control vaccination. The clonotype comes from an adult in good health. The chain carries TRBV7-9 and TRBJ2-2; possible D gene TRBD1, 5 bases. The chain's CDR3 is CASSLSRGALPGELFF. The CDR3 DNA reads as TGTGCCAGCAGCTTAAGTAGGGGCGCACTTCCCGGGGAGCTGTTTTTT.